This TCR beta chain emerged from a study of radiotherapy plus CTLA-4 blockade in lung cancer. Study-level findings and limits: Reports identified early blood T cell clone dynamics, with interferon-beta, as the best response predictor.

Measured with immunoSEQ multiplex PCR; TCRdb has only the in-frame clones, and not every one. The sample contains around 80,000 clones, less than 85% of which appear only once. Germline CDR1 reads SGHTA; CDR2 reads FQGNSA. J gave up 7 bases and V 5 bases, and 13 bases lay outside the gene matches. The CDR3 consists of 15 residues. Note on this clone: Its specificity is not known. In the same sample, other DNA sequences code for this CDR3.

This clonotype originated in a human donor with non-small cell lung cancer who had stable disease on radiotherapy plus ipilimumab. Sequenced material: peripheral blood, taken from a patient treated with radiotherapy plus ipilimumab. The chain uses TRBV7-2 and TRBJ2-7, with 8 bases identical to TRBD2. CDR3 amino acids: CASSVSGRGGFEQYF. In nucleotides, the CDR3 is TGTGCCAGCAGCGTATCCGGTCGGGGGGGATTTGAGCAGTACTTC. The variable domain in full, with the rest retrieved from reference TRBV7-2 and TRBJ2-7, is GAGVSQSPSNKVTEKGKDVELRCDPISGHTALYWYRQSLGQGLEFLIYFQGNSAPDKSGLPSDRFSAERTGGSVSTLTIQRTQQEDSAVYLCASSVSGRGGFEQYFGPGTRLTVT.